Sequencing of this T cell receptor (beta chain) was carried out in a study of tumor and adjacent non-tumor tissue in lung cancer. RNA was extracted from bulk tissue without any cell sorting. This non-tumor lung sample came from over 3 cm beyond the tumor edge. TCRbeta libraries were built with three rounds of nested PCR, modified from ARM-PCR. TCRdb redid the calling of the multiplex PCR reads with MiXCR, one entry per CDR3 protein. The data hold approximately 82,000 distinct CDR3 sequences, with approximately 82% observed a single time. The CDR3 covers 15 residues. The germline gives CDR1 DFQATT, CDR2 SNEGSKA (reference sequence).

The TCR sequence derives from a man aged 70 or older with non-small cell lung cancer. What was sequenced was distant non-tumor lung tissue. V gene TRBV20-1 combines with J gene TRBJ1-2; D is possibly TRBD1 (6 bases). CDR3 residues: CIAATGLGSYYGYTF. For the CDR3, the DNA is TGCATTGCAGCGACAGGATTGGGTTCTTACTATGGCTACACCTTC.